Listed below are T cell receptor beta chains from one sample, sequenced in a study of shared clonotypes between healthy human individuals. The data were produced by immunoSEQ multiplex PCR, yet TCRdb's version contains in-frame clones alone and is incomplete. The sample includes about 1.5 million clones, 95% to 99% of them seen just once. Sequenced material: naive CD4+ T cells sorted from blood. These receptors all come from a young man in good health. Each CDR3 is given with its conserved first and last residue. The D gene is left open where the match is weak.

d_gene,j_gene,v_gene,CDR3nt,CDR3aa
.,TRBJ2-7,TRBV29-1,TGCAGCGCTCGGGGCGGCTACGAGCAGTACTTC,CSARGGYEQYF
TRBD1,TRBJ2-1,TRBV5-1,TGCGCCAGCAGCGTGATGGGACAGGACTCCTACAATGAGCAGTTCTTC,CASSVMGQDSYNEQFF
TRBD1,TRBJ1-1,TRBV5-5,TGTGCCAGCAGCTTGGGGACAGGGGGTAGTCGCACTGAAGCTTTCTTT,CASSLGTGGSRTEAFF
.,TRBJ2-3,TRBV5-1,TGCGCCAGCAGCTTGGGGGAAACCACAGATACGCAGTATTTT,CASSLGETTDTQYF
TRBD2,TRBJ2-5,TRBV2,TGTGCCAGCAGTGAACAGGGGTGGGGACTAGCGGGGGTGTACTTC,CASSEQGWGLAGVYF
TRBD2,TRBJ2-7,TRBV27,TGTGCCAGCAGATCCCGGGGACTAGGCTACTCCTACGAGCAGTACTTC,CASRSRGLGYSYEQYF
.,TRBJ1-2,TRBV6-1,TGTGCCAGCAGCCACGACATGCACTATGGCTACACCTTC,CASSHDMHYGYTF
.,TRBJ2-5,TRBV7-9,TGTGCCAGCAGCTTAGGACTCTGGACAGATCAAGAGACCCAGTACTTC,CASSLGLWTDQETQYF
.,TRBJ2-7,TRBV4-1,TGCGCCAGCAGCCGGCCAGGGAGCTCCTACGAGCAGTACTTC,CASSRPGSSYEQYF
TRBD1,TRBJ2-5,TRBV18,TGTGCCAGCTCACTTGACAGGGGTCAAGAGACCCAGTACTTC,CASSLDRGQETQYF
.,TRBJ2-7,TRBV6-5,TGTGCCAGCAGTTACTCGTTCCGACAGACCTACGAGCAGTACTTC,CASSYSFRQTYEQYF
.,TRBJ2-1,TRBV5-1,TGCGCCAGCAGCCTTCTAGGGTGGGAGGCCTACAATGAGCAGTTCTTC,CASSLLGWEAYNEQFF
.,TRBJ1-2,TRBV11-2,TGTGCCAGCACCCCGGGGAGTGTCTATGGCTACACCTTC,CASTPGSVYGYTF
.,TRBJ2-4,TRBV7-9,TGTGCCAGCAGCTCTTGGACTCTTCAGTACTTC,CASSSWTLQYF
.,TRBJ2-1,TRBV11-3,TGTGCCAGCAGCTCGCAGGGCAATGAGCAGTTCTTC,CASSSQGNEQFF
TRBD2,TRBJ2-7,TRBV29-1,TGCAGCGTACTTGGGTACACGACTAGCCGATATCCTTCCGGGGGATCCTACGAGCAGTACTTC,CSVLGYTTSRYPSGGSYEQYF
TRBD2,TRBJ2-1,TRBV10-2,TGCGCCAGCAACTACGGGACTAGCGGATACAATGAGCAGTTCTTC,CASNYGTSGYNEQFF
.,TRBJ2-7,TRBV6-1,TGTGCCAGCAGTGAATCCGCTAGTCGGGGCTCCTACGAGCAGTACTTC,CASSESASRGSYEQYF
.,TRBJ2-5,TRBV18,TGTGCCAGCTCACCAACAGGGACCCAAGAGACCCAGTACTTC,CASSPTGTQETQYF
.,TRBJ2-3,TRBV4-3,TGCGCCAGCAGCCAAGACCGGACAGCCTACCGAGATACGCAGTATTTT,CASSQDRTAYRDTQYF
.,TRBJ1-1,TRBV5-1,TGCGCCAGCAGCCGGGAGGGACACCCGAACACTGAAGCTTTCTTT,CASSREGHPNTEAFF
TRBD2,TRBJ2-1,TRBV29-1,TGCAGCGTTGAAGGACGGACTAGCGGGCCCTACAATGAGCAGTTCTTC,CSVEGRTSGPYNEQFF
TRBD1,TRBJ2-3,TRBV11-2,TGTGCCAGCAGCTCGGGACAGCACACAGATACGCAGTATTTT,CASSSGQHTDTQYF
.,TRBJ1-2,TRBV6-1,TGTGCCAGCAGTGAGGCAGGGATCTATGGCTACACCTTC,CASSEAGIYGYTF
.,TRBJ1-2,TRBV28,TGTGCCAGCAGCTACCGGGCAAACTATGGCTACACCTTC,CASSYRANYGYTF
.,TRBJ2-1,TRBV28,TGTGCCAGCAGTTACGACCCGAGCTCCTACAATGAGCAGTTCTTC,CASSYDPSSYNEQFF
.,TRBJ1-2,TRBV9,TGTGCCAGCAGCTTAGACACACGAAACTATGGCTACACCTTC,CASSLDTRNYGYTF
.,TRBJ2-6,TRBV10-3,TGTGCCATCAGTGAACGGGGTAAGGAGGGCTCTGGGGCCAACGTCCTGACTTTC,CAISERGKEGSGANVLTF
.,TRBJ1-3,TRBV25-1,TGTGCCAGCAGAGGCCTGGGGGCCACTGGAAACACCATATATTTT,CASRGLGATGNTIYF
.,TRBJ1-2,TRBV7-9,TGTGCCAGCAGCTTAGCCTCCCTTGACTATGGCTACACCTTC,CASSLASLDYGYTF
.,TRBJ2-1,TRBV10-2,TGCGCCAGCAGACGGGCAGATACCCACCATGAGCAGTTCTTC,CASRRADTHHEQFF
.,TRBJ2-7,TRBV5-5,TGTGCCAGCAGCTTAGCGGTCCACGAGCAGTACTTC,CASSLAVHEQYF
.,TRBJ2-1,TRBV7-2,TGTGCCAGCAGCTTAATGGTAGGTGGGAGAGAGGGCAATGAGCAGTTCTTC,CASSLMVGGREGNEQFF
.,TRBJ2-7,TRBV6-6,TGTGCCAGCAGCATCCTCAATAGCGAGCAGTACTTC,CASSILNSEQYF
.,TRBJ2-1,TRBV11-3,TGTGCCAGCAGCCAAGGGGGAACAGCCTACAATGAGCAGTTCTTC,CASSQGGTAYNEQFF
TRBD1,TRBJ2-2,TRBV2,TGTGCCAGCAGTCGGGACAGAGGGACCGGGGAGCTGTTTTTT,CASSRDRGTGELFF
.,TRBJ2-3,TRBV7-2,TGTGCCAGCAGCTTAGCCGCGGGACAGACAGATACGCAGTATTTT,CASSLAAGQTDTQYF
.,TRBJ2-1,TRBV6-1,TGTGCCAGCAGGCAGGGACTCAGCTCCTACAATGAGCAGTTCTTC,CASRQGLSSYNEQFF
TRBD1,TRBJ2-7,TRBV9,TGTGCCAGCAGCGTAGGACAGGGGCGGATCTACGAGCAGTACTTC,CASSVGQGRIYEQYF
TRBD2,TRBJ2-7,TRBV4-1,TGCGCCAGCAGCCTGCGGGAGTTAGCTTACGAGCAGTACTTC,CASSLRELAYEQYF